Shown below are 25 T cell receptor beta chains from a single sample sequenced in a study of blood T cell repertoires in COVID-19. Libraries were prepared by immunoSEQ multiplex PCR; TCRdb keeps only in-frame clonotypes and omits some of them. The sample comprises about 100,000 clones, about four fifths of which are singletons, and around 4.5% rests with the top ten. Sequencing used peripheral blood. The receptors originated from a human donor in a cohort sampled during active COVID-19.

The sample holds one count of this clone. The rearrangement uses TRBV18 and TRBJ2-3; 7 nucleotides agree with TRBD2. J gave up 3 bases and V 4 bases, and 4 bases lay outside the gene matches. Germline CDR1 and CDR2: KGHSH and LQKENI. The CDR3 length is 14 residues. The CDR3 spells CASSQSGVTDTQYF. The CDR3 coding sequence is TGTGCCAGCTCACAGAGCGGGGTAACAGATACGCAGTATTTT.

In its sample, this clone ranks as medium-sized. The CDR3 DNA follows: TGCGCCAGCAGCTTGGACACCCCAGGGTACCTTAACACTGAAGCTTTCTTT. It encodes CASSLDTPGYLNTEAFF. The chain is built from TRBV5-1 and TRBJ1-1, with D possibly being TRBD1 (5 bases). The CDR3 has 17 amino acids. Trimming left V 0 bases short and J 2 bases short, with 17 bases between. Germline CDR1 and CDR2: SGHRS and YFSETQ. Variable domain in full (rest from reference TRBV5-1 and TRBJ1-1): KAGVTQTPRYLIKTRGQQVTLSCSPISGHRSVSWYQQTPGQGLQFLFEYFSETQRNKGNFPGRFSGRQFSNSRSEMNVSTLELGDSALYLCASSLDTPGYLNTEAFFGQGTRLTVV.

In this sample, this clone turned up once. The rearrangement joins TRBV4-2 to TRBJ1-2; 7 nucleotides line up with TRBD1. Trimming at V came to 4 bases and at J to 3 bases, leaving 8 bases not matched to a gene. CDR3 length equals 15 residues. Germline V CDR1 and CDR2: LGHNA, YNFKEQ. The CDR3 reads CASSPRDRAYYGYTF. CDR3 in DNA: TGTGCCAGCAGCCCCCGGGACAGAGCTTACTATGGCTACACCTTC.

This chain links TRBV11-3 with TRBJ2-1; 9 nucleotides line up with TRBD1. The CDR3 totals 18 residues. From germline, CDR1 is SGHNT and CDR2 YENEEA. With 5 bases clipped from V and 1 base from J, the junction kept 12 bases outside the gene matches. DNA for the CDR3: TGTGCCAGCAGCCCGAGCGGCCCGGGACAGGGTTCCTACAATGAGCAGTTCTTC. This gives the protein CASSPSGPGQGSYNEQFF.

A few counts support this clone. The chain carries TRBV2 and TRBJ2-5; possibly TRBD2 for D (5 bases). The V end lost 6 bases, the J end lost 5 bases, and 10 bases lay between the germline ends. The CDR3 sequence is 12 residues long. Germline CDR1 SNHLY, CDR2 FYNNEI. The CDR3 nucleotides read TGTGCCAGCAGACGGGAAGGGGAGACCCAGTACTTC. This gives the protein CASRREGETQYF.

The chain's CDR3 is CASSEYRQGPMEAFF. The CDR3 DNA sequence: TGTGCCAGCAGTGAATATCGACAGGGGCCGATGGAAGCTTTCTTT. The chain couples TRBV6-1 to TRBJ1-1; 8 nucleotides align to TRBD1. J was trimmed by 8 bases and V by 2 bases; bases with no gene match: 10. Germline CDR1 and CDR2: MNHNS and SASEGT. The CDR3 loop spans 15 amino acids.

This clone was seen once. J is TRBJ1-6 and V is TRBV28; D is unclear. The germline V gene has CDR1 MDHEN and CDR2 SYDVKM. V was trimmed by 2 bases and J by 0 bases, leaving 11 bases between them. The CDR3 contains 17 residues. Written as DNA, the CDR3 is TGTGCCAGCAGTTTACGATTCGAGGGCTCCTATAATTCACCCCTCCACTTT. It encodes CASSLRFEGSYNSPLHF.

This sequence joins TRBV7-2 and TRBJ1-6, with D maybe TRBD1 (5 bases). V was cut by 5 bases and J by 6 bases, with 11 bases left in between. This CDR3 spans 14 amino acids. Looked up from germline, CDR1 is SGHTA and CDR2 is FQGNSA. CDR3 nucleotides: TGTGCCAGCAGCCCTGCAGGGTCTAATTCACCCCTCCACTTT. The encoded protein is CASSPAGSNSPLHF.

In this sample, this clone turned up a few times. The rearrangement links TRBV7-7 to TRBJ2-7; D possibly corresponds to TRBD2 (6 bases). Trimming cost V 2 bases and J 4 bases, with 24 bases left between them. Looked up from germline, CDR1 is SSHAT and CDR2 is FNYEAQ (reference sequence). The CDR3 runs to 18 residues. The CDR3 bases are TGTGCCAGCAGCTTACCCCCCGCCGGGACTGCCAAAGTGTACGAGCAGTACTTC. Translated: CASSLPPAGTAKVYEQYF.

The J gene is TRBJ1-5, the V gene TRBV12-3 or TRBV12-4; unclear D gene. The CDR3 extends over 13 amino acids. V shed 5 bases and J shed 3 bases, with 8 bases lying between them. Here the CDR3 DNA reads TGTGCCAGCAGTCCAGGTTACAATCAGCCCCAGCATTTT. This encodes CASSPGYNQPQHF.

This clone was seen a single time. The genes are TRBV3-1 (or the pseudogene TRBV3-2) and TRBJ2-1; 7 positions match TRBD2. The junction had 8 bases not matched to a gene; V was cut back by 7 bases and J by 2 bases. The CDR3 totals 15 residues. Germline V gene lookup returns CDR1 LGHDT and CDR2 YNNKEL (reference sequence). The CDR3: CASTSGGGAYNEQFF. For the CDR3, the DNA is TGTGCCAGCACCTCGGGTGGGGGGGCCTACAATGAGCAGTTCTTC.

This chain joins TRBV6-2 or TRBV6-3 and TRBJ1-2; TRBD1 matches 9 bases. CDR1 is MNHEY, CDR2 SVGEGT, per germline. V was pared by 6 bases and J by 4 bases, with 12 bases of the junction left unmatched. The CDR3 is 16 residues long. CDR3 coding DNA: TGTGCCAGCAGCCCATTTGGGCAGGGACAGGGCTATGGCTACACCTTC. Its protein is CASSPFGQGQGYGYTF.

This chain joins TRBV7-6 and TRBJ2-5, with TRBD1 matching over 9 bases. The ends lost 4 bases at V and 6 bases at J; junction bases unmatched: 6. The germline V gene encodes CDR1 SGHVS and CDR2 FNYEAQ. This CDR3 spans 14 amino acids. CDR3 region: CASSSMTGGKTQYF. The CDR3 nucleotides read TGTGCCAGCAGCTCGATGACAGGGGGGAAGACCCAGTACTTC.

The chain is built from TRBV5-6 and TRBJ2-5, with 7 bases fitting TRBD1. The CDR3 consists of 15 residues. Germline assignment: CDR1 SGHDT and CDR2 YYEEEE. V lost 2 bases to trimming and J lost 1 base; unmatched junction nucleotides: 5. This chain's CDR3 is CASSFGEGAQETQYF. CDR3 nucleotides: TGTGCCAGCAGCTTCGGAGAGGGGGCCCAAGAGACCCAGTACTTC. The complete variable domain, with remaining parts taken from reference TRBV5-6 and TRBJ2-5, reads DAGVTQSPTHLIKTRGQQVTLRCSPKSGHDTVSWYQQALGQGPQFIFQYYEEEERQRGNFPDRFSGHQFPNYSSELNVNALLLGDSALYLCASSFGEGAQETQYFGPGTRLLVL.

This clone was seen a handful of times. The chain links TRBV7-9 to TRBJ1-2, with TRBD1 identical over 10 bases. The CDR3 consists of 17 residues. J was trimmed by 5 bases and V by 3 bases; bases with no gene match: 12. The germline gives CDR1 SEHNR, CDR2 FQNEAQ (reference sequence). The CDR3 here is CASSFQTGGFRLYGYTF. Here the CDR3 DNA reads TGTGCCAGCAGCTTTCAGACAGGGGGCTTCCGGCTATATGGCTACACCTTC.

The chain combines TRBV7-9 with TRBJ2-7, with 11 bases aligning to TRBD2. The V gene end was trimmed by 1 base and the J gene end by 4 bases; junction bases not matched to a gene: 3. Germline V lookup: CDR1 SEHNR, CDR2 FQNEAQ (reference sequence). The CDR3 has 15 residues. The CDR3 spells CASSLGLAGGYEQYF. The CDR3 coding sequence is TGTGCCAGCAGCTTAGGCCTAGCGGGGGGTTACGAGCAGTACTTC. The variable domain in full, completed from reference TRBV7-9 and TRBJ2-7, reads DTGVSQNPRHKITKRGQNVTFRCDPISEHNRLYWYRQTLGQGPEFLTYFQNEAQLEKSRLLSDRFSAERPKGSFSTLEIQRTEQGDSAMYLCASSLGLAGGYEQYFGPGTRLTVT.

The J gene is TRBJ2-1, the V gene TRBV28; 10 bases align to TRBD2. Looked up from germline, CDR1 is MDHEN and CDR2 is SYDVKM. The CDR3 runs to 15 residues. J lost 3 bases, V lost 5 bases, and 4 bases had no gene match. CDR3 DNA sequence: TGTGCCAGCAGTACCACTAGCGGGGTCTACAATGAGCAGTTCTTC. Protein product: CASSTTSGVYNEQFF.

The chain carries TRBV7-2 and TRBJ2-1, with 11 bases fitting TRBD2. The V gene's germline CDR1 is SGHTA and CDR2 FQGNSA. The CDR3 sequence is 15 residues long. V lost 1 base, J lost 4 bases, and 0 bases stayed unmatched. The CDR3 sequence: CASSLVAGGYNEQFF. As DNA, the CDR3 is TGTGCCAGCAGCTTAGTAGCGGGGGGGTACAATGAGCAGTTCTTC.

This chain joins TRBV6-1 and TRBJ2-7; D is perhaps TRBD2 (5 bases). There are 15 residues in the CDR3. Per germline, CDR1 MNHNS and CDR2 SASEGT. V was trimmed by 1 base and J by 3 bases, leaving 13 bases between them. The CDR3 loop is CASSEGGYYGYEQYF. The CDR3 nucleotides read TGTGCCAGCAGTGAAGGAGGGTATTACGGCTACGAGCAGTACTTC.

This clone came up a few times. The gene calls are TRBV5-4 and TRBJ1-2; 10 bases align to TRBD1. CDR1 is SGHNT, CDR2 YYREEE, per germline (reference sequence). The CDR3 runs to 17 residues. J gave up 1 base and V 4 bases, and 10 bases lay outside the gene matches. CDR3 amino acids: CASSLGQGRGDNYGYTF. The CDR3, as DNA: TGTGCCAGCAGCCTGGGACAGGGGAGGGGAGATAACTATGGCTACACCTTC.

The chain links TRBV4-2 to TRBJ2-5; 7 bases line up with TRBD2. V was clipped by 0 bases and J by 4 bases; unmatched bases: 8. The CDR3 contains 16 residues. Germline-derived CDR1 and CDR2 are LGHNA and YNFKEQ. CDR3 region: CASSQDPWTRGETQYF. Here the CDR3 DNA reads TGTGCCAGCAGCCAAGATCCATGGACTAGGGGAGAGACCCAGTACTTC.

The rearrangement uses TRBV15 and TRBJ2-5, with 7 nucleotides matching TRBD1. The CDR3 has 15 amino acids. Germline-derived CDR1 and CDR2 are LNHNV and YYDKDF (reference sequence). V dropped 1 base and J dropped 5; count of bases not matched to a gene: 7. The CDR3 DNA sequence: TGTGCCACCAGCAGAGGCGGACAGGCGCATGAGACCCAGTACTTC. The encoded protein is CATSRGGQAHETQYF.

The chain carries TRBV24-1 and TRBJ2-2, with 10 bases fitting TRBD1. V lost 7 bases and J lost 5; bases outside the gene matches: 6. The CDR3 contains 15 residues. Germline lookup yields CDR1 KGHDR and CDR2 SFDVKD. The CDR3 nucleotides are TGTGCCACCAGGAGACAGGGGGCGAGGACCGGGGAGCTGTTTTTT. This encodes CATRRQGARTGELFF.

The CDR3 sequence is CASSAGSATGETQYF. CDR3 bases: TGTGCCAGCAGTGCCGGGAGCGCCACGGGAGAGACCCAGTACTTC. This chain links TRBV2 with TRBJ2-5, with D tentatively TRBD2 (6 bases). The CDR3 runs to 15 residues. Trimming took off 4 bases at V and 4 bases at J, with 16 bases between the two ends. The germline V gene encodes CDR1 SNHLY and CDR2 FYNNEI.

This rearrangement joins TRBV4-2 to TRBJ1-6; 7 bases map to TRBD1. V was pared by 2 bases and J by 13 bases, with 11 bases of the junction left unmatched. CDR3 length: 15 residues. Looked up from germline, CDR1 is LGHNA and CDR2 is YNFKEQ. The CDR3 region has the DNA TGTGCCAGCAGCCAAAGTCCCGGGACAGTTCTTCCCCTCCACTTT. Amino acids: CASSQSPGTVLPLHF.